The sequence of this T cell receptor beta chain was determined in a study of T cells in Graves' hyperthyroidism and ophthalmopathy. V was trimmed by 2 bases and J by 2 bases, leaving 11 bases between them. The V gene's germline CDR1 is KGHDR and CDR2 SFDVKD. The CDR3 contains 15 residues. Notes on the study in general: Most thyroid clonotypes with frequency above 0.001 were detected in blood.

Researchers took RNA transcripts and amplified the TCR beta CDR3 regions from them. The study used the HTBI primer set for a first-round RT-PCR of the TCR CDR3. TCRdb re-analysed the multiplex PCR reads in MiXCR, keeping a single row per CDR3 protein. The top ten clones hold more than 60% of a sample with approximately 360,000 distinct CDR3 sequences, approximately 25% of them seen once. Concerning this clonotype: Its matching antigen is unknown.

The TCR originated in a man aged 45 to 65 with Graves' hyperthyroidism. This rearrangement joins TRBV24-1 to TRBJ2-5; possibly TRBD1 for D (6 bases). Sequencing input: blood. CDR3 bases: TGTGCCACCAGTGATTCCGGGACAATTCAAGAGACCCAGTACTTC. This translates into CATSDSGTIQETQYF.